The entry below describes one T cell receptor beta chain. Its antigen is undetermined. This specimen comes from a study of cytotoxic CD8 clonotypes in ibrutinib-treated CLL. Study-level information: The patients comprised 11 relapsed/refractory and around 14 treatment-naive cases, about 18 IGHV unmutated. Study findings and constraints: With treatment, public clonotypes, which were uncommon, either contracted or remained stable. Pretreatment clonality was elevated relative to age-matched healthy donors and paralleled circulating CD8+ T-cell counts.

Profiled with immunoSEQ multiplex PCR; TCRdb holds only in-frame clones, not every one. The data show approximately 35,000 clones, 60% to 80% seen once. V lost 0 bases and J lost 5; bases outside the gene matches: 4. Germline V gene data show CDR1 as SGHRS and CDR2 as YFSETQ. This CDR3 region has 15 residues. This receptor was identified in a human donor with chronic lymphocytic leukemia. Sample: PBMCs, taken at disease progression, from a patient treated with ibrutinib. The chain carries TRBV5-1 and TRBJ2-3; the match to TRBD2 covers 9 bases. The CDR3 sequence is CASSLELAGGDTQYF. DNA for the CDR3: TGCGCCAGCAGCTTGGAACTAGCGGGTGGAGATACGCAGTATTTT.